The 26 T cell receptor beta chains below come from one sample, sequenced in a study of OX40 agonist ivuxolimab in advanced cancers. TCRdb's copy holds only in-frame clones and misses some; the assay was immunoSEQ multiplex PCR. The table records approximately 74,000 clones, about nine tenths of them present only once. The input for sequencing was CD4+ or CD8+ T cells sorted from blood, taken in a trial of the OX40 agonist ivuxolimab. These receptors were taken from an adult with an advanced solid tumor such as melanoma, head and neck, liver or kidney cancer.

The V gene is TRBV4-3, the J gene TRBJ2-2, with 9 positions matching TRBD2. Germline CDR1 reads LGHNA; CDR2 reads YSLEER. CDR3 length: 16 residues. With V trimmed by 4 bases and J by 5 bases, 8 bases remained unmatched. CDR3 amino acids: CASSPNSGGVTGELFF. CDR3 bases: TGCGCCAGCAGCCCAAATAGCGGGGGAGTTACCGGGGAGCTGTTTTTT.

The DNA for the CDR3 is TGTGCCAGCAGGGAGATGGACGGGGGGGTGTTCTTC. This sequence encodes CASREMDGGVFF. The chain uses TRBV2 and TRBJ2-1; TRBD2 matches at 8 bases. Germline CDR1 reads SNHLY; CDR2 reads FYNNEI. Unmatched junction bases numbered 10, after V lost 6 bases and J lost 15 bases. The CDR3 sequence is 12 residues long.

This chain uses TRBV27 with TRBJ2-6; no reliable D call. The V end was cut by 6 bases, the J end by 0 bases, with 12 bases between. The CDR3 contains 16 residues. From germline, CDR1 is MNHEY and CDR2 SMNVEV (reference sequence). The CDR3 coding sequence is TGTGCCAGCAGGAGGTACACCAACTCTGGGGCCAACGTCCTGACTTTC. Amino acid sequence: CASRRYTNSGANVLTF.

This clone has only one observation. The V call is TRBV4-1, the J call TRBJ2-1; 7 bases agree with TRBD1. Germline lookup yields CDR1 MGHRA and CDR2 YSYEKL. The CDR3 has 17 amino acids. The V gene end was trimmed by 3 bases and the J gene end by 7 bases; junction bases not matched to a gene: 15. CDR3 region: CASSQGSNRGWRNEQFF. Here the CDR3 DNA reads TGCGCCAGCAGCCAGGGGAGTAACAGGGGTTGGCGGAATGAGCAGTTCTTC.

This chain joins TRBV6-6 and TRBJ1-5, with 9 bases fitting TRBD1. There are 15 residues in the CDR3. Trimming took 4 bases from V and 7 from J; bases not matched to a gene: 8. Germline assignment: CDR1 MNHNY and CDR2 SVGAGI (reference sequence). The CDR3 is CASSSRGTGFQPQHF. The CDR3 region has the DNA TGTGCCAGCAGTTCCAGGGGGACAGGGTTCCAGCCCCAGCATTTT.

V gene TRBV10-1 combines with J gene TRBJ2-1; D call uncertain. V shed 4 bases and J shed 4 bases, with 11 bases lying between them. The CDR3 has 14 amino acids. Germline values: CDR1 WNHNN, CDR2 SYGVQD (reference sequence). CDR3 in amino acids: CASSAPNGYNEQFF. DNA for the CDR3: TGCGCCAGCAGTGCCCCGAACGGGTACAATGAGCAGTTCTTC.

V usage is TRBV19 and J usage is TRBJ2-2; D call uncertain. V was cut by 1 base and J by 6 bases, with 9 bases left in between. CDR1 is LNHDA and CDR2 is SQIVND in the germline V gene (reference sequence). The CDR3 spans 14 residues. CDR3 coding DNA: TGTGCCAGTAGTATAGGCCCCCTGGCCGGGGAGCTGTTTTTT. Encoded protein: CASSIGPLAGELFF.

The J gene is TRBJ2-5, the V gene TRBV7-8; D uncertain. This CDR3 has 15 residues. V was clipped by 0 bases and J by 5 bases, with 13 bases between them. Germline V CDR1 and CDR2: SGHVS, FQNEAQ. The CDR3 bases are TGTGCCAGCAGCTTAGCGAACTCAGCCGGGGAGACCCAGTACTTC. Its protein product is CASSLANSAGETQYF.

This sequence joins TRBV5-5 and TRBJ1-5; D gene unclear. CDR1 SGHKS and CDR2 YYEKEE come from the germline V gene (reference sequence). CDR3 length equals 14 residues. The V end was cut by 0 bases, the J end by 7 bases, with 11 bases between. Here the CDR3 reads CASSLVGQAQPQHF. In DNA, the CDR3 is TGTGCCAGCAGCTTGGTTGGCCAGGCCCAGCCCCAGCATTTT. Drawing the rest from reference TRBV5-5 and TRBJ1-5, the complete variable domain is DAGVTQSPTHLIKTRGQQVTLRCSPISGHKSVSWYQQVLGQGPQFIFQYYEKEERGRGNFPDRFSARQFPNYSSELNVNALLLGDSALYLCASSLVGQAQPQHFGDGTRLSIL.

The genes are TRBV5-4 and TRBJ1-1; weak D call: TRBD1 (6 bases). CDR3 length: 14 amino acids. Germline V CDR1 and CDR2: SGHNT, YYREEE (reference sequence). V was clipped by 4 bases and J by 4 bases, with 14 bases between them. The CDR3: CASSPLQGSTEAFF. The DNA of the CDR3 is TGTGCCAGCAGCCCGCTCCAGGGGTCCACTGAAGCTTTCTTT.

This chain's CDR3 is CAWSEGVTGELFF. For the CDR3, the DNA is TGTGCCTGGAGTGAGGGAGTAACCGGGGAGCTGTTTTTT. The chain joins TRBV30 to TRBJ2-2; TRBD2 might be the D (5 bases). Germline V lookup: CDR1 GTSNPN, CDR2 SVGIG (reference sequence). With 1 base removed from V and 5 bases from J, the gap between germline ends came to 8 bases. This CDR3 comprises 13 residues.

This chain uses TRBV5-6 with TRBJ1-2, with D perhaps TRBD1 (5 bases). Trimming pared 3 bases from V and 4 bases from J, leaving 22 bases between. Germline CDR1 and CDR2: SGHDT and YYEEEE. The CDR3 is 17 residues long. This CDR3 reads CASSSPLPRDGGYGYTF. CDR3 DNA: TGTGCCAGCAGCTCCCCACTTCCACGGGACGGAGGCTATGGCTACACCTTC.

The chain uses TRBV11-3 and TRBJ1-6; D uncertain. CDR3 size: 13 residues. Per the germline V gene, CDR1 is SGHNT and CDR2 is YENEEA. V was trimmed by 3 bases and J by 4 bases, leaving 4 bases between them. The CDR3 region has the DNA TGTGCCAGCAGCTTGGCTTATAATTCACCCCTCCACTTT. It codes for CASSLAYNSPLHF.

This clone occurred once. The rearrangement joins TRBV7-9 to TRBJ2-1; D unresolved. V was shortened by 1 base and J by 7 bases, with 11 bases between the two germline ends. Germline CDR1 reads SEHNR; CDR2 reads FQNEAQ (reference sequence). The CDR3 contains 14 residues. For the CDR3, the DNA is TGTGCCAGCAGCTTAGGGGGTCCAGTAAATGAGCAGTTCTTC. Its translation: CASSLGGPVNEQFF. Using reference TRBV7-9 and TRBJ2-1 for the parts outside the CDR3, the full variable domain is DTGVSQNPRHKITKRGQNVTFRCDPISEHNRLYWYRQTLGQGPEFLTYFQNEAQLEKSRLLSDRFSAERPKGSFSTLEIQRTEQGDSAMYLCASSLGGPVNEQFFGPGTRLTVL.

This clone has just one count. The V call is TRBV30, the J call TRBJ2-4, with D possibly TRBD2 on 5 matching bases. With 3 bases removed from V and 7 bases from J, the gap between germline ends came to 7 bases. Germline V CDR1 and CDR2: GTSNPN, SVGIG (reference sequence). This CDR3 has 11 amino acids. DNA of the CDR3: TGTGCCTGGAGGACGGGGAACATTCAGTACTTC. Translating gives CAWRTGNIQYF.

The rearrangement joins TRBV7-2 to TRBJ2-5; possibly TRBD1 for D (5 bases). There are 14 residues in the CDR3. Trimming left V 1 base short and J 6 bases short, with 12 bases between. CDR1 is SGHTA and CDR2 is FQGNSA in the germline V gene. CDR3 sequence (DNA): TGTGCCAGCAGCTTAGTTCCCAGGGCCCAGACCCAGTACTTC. This gives the protein CASSLVPRAQTQYF.

This rearrangement joins TRBV6-1 to TRBJ2-1, with 7 bases matching TRBD2. CDR1 and CDR2 (germline): MNHNS, SASEGT. Trimming cost V 6 bases and J 4 bases; bases outside gene matches: 9. The CDR3 is made up of 15 amino acids. The CDR3 nucleotides are TGTGCCAGCAGACGAAGCGGGACCTTTTACAATGAGCAGTTCTTC. This encodes CASRRSGTFYNEQFF.

The gene calls are TRBV2 and TRBJ2-1; D is possibly TRBD1 or TRBD2 (5 bases each). The CDR3 covers 16 residues. In germline, CDR1 is SNHLY, CDR2 FYNNEI. Trimming removed 1 base at V and 10 bases at J, with 20 bases between. The CDR3 sequence: CASSEVPGPGSEEQFF. CDR3 in DNA: TGTGCCAGCAGTGAAGTGCCGGGACCCGGAAGTGAGGAGCAGTTCTTC.

The chain links TRBV9 to TRBJ1-2; 8 bases fit TRBD1. Germline CDR1 SGDLS, CDR2 YYNGEE. This CDR3 has 15 residues. Trimming removed 0 bases from V and 9 bases from J; junction bases left unmatched: 10. This CDR3 is CASSVEGQALGSYTF. The CDR3 DNA follows: TGTGCCAGCAGCGTAGAGGGACAGGCCTTAGGTAGCTACACCTTC.

As DNA, the CDR3 is TGTGCCAGCAGCTTCGGGCCCTTCGGGGAGCTGTTTTTT. The encoded protein is CASSFGPFGELFF. The V call is TRBV7-3, the J call TRBJ2-2; D not certain. Trimming removed 3 bases from V and 7 bases from J, with 9 bases in between. Germline CDR1 is SGHTA and CDR2 is FQGTGA. The CDR3 is 13 amino acids.

The chain is built from TRBV4-1 and TRBJ1-4; weak D call: TRBD1 (5 bases). Trimming cost V 1 base and J 6 bases, with 15 bases left between them. Germline CDR1 MGHRA, CDR2 YSYEKL. The CDR3 length is 16 residues. CDR3 DNA sequence: TGCGCCAGCAGCCAAGGAGGTGGGGCGGGGGATGAAAAACTGTTTTTT. This translates into CASSQGGGAGDEKLFF.

The genes are TRBV6-1 and TRBJ1-2; no clear D. Germline V lookup: CDR1 MNHNS, CDR2 SASEGT. Deletions cut 5 bases from V and 8 bases from J, with 15 bases between. This CDR3 contains 13 residues. The CDR3 spells CASSRVGEDGYTF. Here the CDR3 DNA reads TGTGCCAGCAGTCGGGTCGGGGAGGACGGCTACACCTTC.

V is TRBV19 and J is TRBJ1-1, with D tentatively TRBD1 (5 bases). The CDR3 is 14 amino acids. Trimming pared 0 bases from V and 5 bases from J, leaving 10 bases between. In germline, CDR1 is LNHDA, CDR2 SQIVND (reference sequence). CDR3 bases: TGTGCCAGTAGTATAGATCGGGGGTGGACTGAAGCTTTCTTT. It translates to CASSIDRGWTEAFF.

This rearrangement joins TRBV7-3 to TRBJ2-3, with 10 bases that match TRBD2. CDR3 length: 18 residues. CDR1 is SGHTA and CDR2 is FQGTGA in the germline V gene. The V and J ends lost 2 bases and 0 bases, in that order; junction bases with no gene match: 8. This chain's CDR3 is CASSLFPGLASSTDTQYF. CDR3 DNA: TGTGCCAGCAGCTTATTTCCGGGACTAGCGTCTAGCACAGATACGCAGTATTTT. Using reference TRBV7-3 and TRBJ2-3 for the parts outside the CDR3, the full variable domain is GAGVSQTPSNKVTEKGKYVELRCDPISGHTALYWYRQSLGQGPEFLIYFQGTGAADDSGLPNDRFFAVRPEGSVSTLKIQRTERGDSAVYLCASSLFPGLASSTDTQYFGPGTRLTVL.

This sequence joins TRBV5-1 and TRBJ1-1; a weak D match, TRBD1 (6 bases). CDR1 SGHRS and CDR2 YFSETQ come from the germline V gene. The CDR3 extends over 17 amino acids. The germline V and J ends were trimmed by 3 bases and 0 bases, with 18 bases remaining between them. The CDR3 sequence: CASSWGGGWALNTEAFF. CDR3 nucleotides: TGCGCCAGCAGCTGGGGGGGCGGTTGGGCCTTGAACACTGAAGCTTTCTTT.

DNA for the CDR3: TGTGCCAGCAGCACAGGGACTAGCGGGGGGGAAGAGACCCAGTACTTC. Translation: CASSTGTSGGEETQYF. The rearrangement uses TRBV5-4 and TRBJ2-5, with 16 bases identical to TRBD2. The germline V gene encodes CDR1 SGHNT and CDR2 YYREEE (reference sequence). This CDR3 spans 16 amino acids. Trimming at V came to 4 bases and at J to 3 bases, leaving 3 bases not matched to a gene. Combining the CDR3 with reference TRBV5-4 and TRBJ2-5 gives the whole variable domain ETGVTQSPTHLIKTRGQQVTLRCSSQSGHNTVSWYQQALGQGPQFIFQYYREEENGRGNFPPRFSGLQFPNYSSELNVNALELDDSALYLCASSTGTSGGEETQYFGPGTRLLVL.